This T cell receptor beta chain came from a study of shared clonotypes between healthy human individuals (dated by TCRdb to the early 2020s). Study-wide context: The cohort comprised two women and three men aged 18 to 49 years. For each donor, CD4 naive and CD4 memory were each given three plates, CD8 naive was given two plates, and CD8 memory was given one plate. To estimate repertoire size and how much clonotypes are shared between individuals, the study performed deep sequencing of blood TCR repertoires from five healthy adults. To increase sequencing depth and limit assay-specific biases, different laboratories used diverse techniques to prepare libraries and sequence TCR repertoires. Between about 0.85 and 8.9 billion PBMCs per donor were obtained by leukapheresis. What the study reported, not specific to this receptor: Pairwise subsampling indicated that sequencing depth was expected to affect the degree of clonotype sharing among donors. Sharing across a handful of donors was observed for about 4.8% of naive CD4, over 3% of naive CD8, 2.3% of memory CD4, and roughly 0.4% of memory CD8 clonotypes. Compared with non-shared clonotypes, the clonotypes found in all four sorted-subset donors had higher generation probabilities. Naive subsets generally had larger estimated clonotype richness than memory subsets did. Because the study included a small number of donors, the genetic and exposure-history diversity represented was limited. Only blood was sampled, and tissue TCR repertoires likely differ from those in blood. Even with the large sequencing depth, rarefaction of the sorted-subset datasets indicated that sequencing was incomplete.

Healthy HIV-negative adults with no recently reported acute infections or vaccinations were included as donors. Every donor was a Caucasian adult residing in Nashville, Tennessee, USA. CD4+ T cells were enriched through magnetic negative selection, after which naive cells were positively selected on CD45RA and the remaining negative fraction served as the memory subset. Blood was obtained by leukapheresis, after which PBMCs were separated by Ficoll-Histopaque density gradient centrifugation and cryopreserved in liquid nitrogen vapor phase. Analytical flow cytometry was used to check the purity and quantity of each magnetically sorted T cell population. Genomic DNA was isolated from each sorted fraction and quantified by UV absorbance on a Nanodrop 2000c. This clone appeared once. Its recognized antigen is unknown. One base away there is no much larger clone; base qualities are not given. CDR1 and CDR2, looked up from the germline V gene (reference sequence), are SGHNT and YYREEE. V is shortened by 0 bases, J by 2 bases, and the region joining them spans 13 bases. From cysteine to phenylalanine, the CDR3 is 16 amino acids long. Only the CDR3 DNA is retained, 48 bases long and in frame from the first base.

TCR CDR3 regions were amplified from genomic DNA by multiplex PCR using the deep immunoSEQ assay. Extracted genomic DNA from each cell subset was distributed evenly across all wells of several immunoSEQ 96-well plates, and each plate was treated as a replicate. For sorted subsets, roughly 200 ng of genomic DNA, equivalent to some 30,000 T cell genomes, went into each replicate PCR. The purified libraries were quantified using a Qubit 3.0 fluorometer, sized with a Bioanalyzer 2100, and then quantified again using the KAPA Library Quantification kit. Each immunoSEQ 96-well plate was sequenced on its own single-read 150-cycle Illumina NextSeq 550 flow cell. The study's processing was this. Because the immunoSEQ output held only junctional sequences and lacked quality scores, the filtering could not match the filtering applied to full-length reads. Sequences were annotated with PyIR, a Python wrapper for IgBLAST v1.9, and V/J genes and CDR3 were assigned using IMGT germline references. Any read was removed if the V/J assignment was weak (E-value above 1e-6), the CDR3 was missing, or the read contained stop codons, out-of-frame junctions, or ambiguous translated residues. V3J clonotypes were defined by identical inferred V gene, J gene, and CDR3 amino acid sequence. Percentage overlap between repertoires was calculated by dividing the number of shared unique clonotypes by the size of the smaller repertoire. RTK rarefaction, the Chao1 estimator, and Recon v2.1 estimates of unobserved clonotypes were used to assess repertoire richness. Generation probabilities for all TCRbeta clonotypes obtained by the gDNA method from several donors were computed using OLGA. TCRdb took over this immuneACCESS table, retaining in-frame rearrangements with V and J assigned. Such tables are incomplete; in checked studies, under half of the missing clones stem from an unresolved V gene, and the remainder is unexplained. V, J and clone size are taken as reported in that table, and D and trimming were inferred from the DNA itself. This sample lists some 2 million clones; 85% to 95% were detected once. The ten largest clonotypes hold about 0.13% of the sample.

This TCR derives from a young man in good health. Sample: naive CD4+ T cells sorted from blood. Per the publication, the cell subset or site label means: CD45RA+ positively selected. The V and J genes are TRBV5-4 and TRBJ2-3, with TRBD1 perhaps the D gene, on 5 matching bases. The DNA sequence is TGTGCCAGCAGCTTGGTGTCTGGGGCCAACACAGATACGCAGTATTTT. Translated, it reads CASSLVSGANTDTQYF. Reference TRBV5-4 and TRBJ2-3 genes cover what lies past the CDR3, so the full variable domain is ETGVTQSPTHLIKTRGQQVTLRCSSQSGHNTVSWYQQALGQGPQFIFQYYREEENGRGNFPPRFSGLQFPNYSSELNVNALELDDSALYLCASSLVSGANTDTQYFGPGTRLTVL.